What follows is one TCR beta chain and its context. Its antigen is still unknown. These data are taken from a study of PD-1 blockade in classical Hodgkin lymphoma. Whole-study context: Intravenous infusions of nivolumab 3 mg/kg reached patients every 2 weeks. Study-level findings and limits: Healthy donors reportedly exceeded newly diagnosed patients in baseline TCR diversity. The CD4+ diversity rise by C4D1 was clearest in complete responders.

The CDR3 runs to 14 residues. Trimming stripped 11 bases from V and 4 bases from J, with 15 bases between. Per the germline V gene, CDR1 is ENHRY and CDR2 is SYGVKD. This table comes from immunoSEQ multiplex PCR, and its TCRdb copy is limited to in-frame clones, with some not included. The repertoire holds under 110,000 clones, with about 89% as singletons. Relapse after autologous stem cell transplantation occurred in every patient, and brentuximab vedotin exposure varied. Classifying best responses yielded complete response, partial response or progressive disease. The material sequenced was peripheral blood mononuclear cells (PBMCs), taken before the second cycle of nivolumab. The receptor's source is a human donor with classical Hodgkin lymphoma. The rearrangement links TRBV10-3 to TRBJ1-6; no reliable D call. CDR3 residues: CASNPGGYNSPLHF. The CDR3 nucleotides read TGTGCCTCCAATCCAGGCGGGTATAATTCACCCCTCCACTTT.